This TCR beta chain was recorded in a study of cytomegalovirus exposure and HLA in healthy donors. Study-wide findings and caveats: Presence/absence results assume similar sequencing depth per donor, which may not hold. Researchers reported in a later analysis that a missense DCLRE1C variant was tied to TCR beta V- and J-gene trimming. Reports state that TCR beta sequences accurately predicted most subjects' HLA-A and HLA-B alleles.

Notes on this clone: Its antigen is currently unknown.

The study ran its PCR with 60 Vbeta and 13 Jbeta primers. Only in-frame clones appear in the TCRdb table, and some are missing; sequencing was by immunoSEQ multiplex PCR. This table has tens of thousands of clones, just under 80% appearing once. Germline CDR1 and CDR2: SGHDN and FVKESK. The V end was cut by 5 bases, the J end by 0 bases, with 11 bases between. The CDR3 contains 15 residues. Sequencing was carried out using PBMCs. The receptor's source is a woman in her thirties or forties in good health and CMV-seropositive. The chain recombines TRBV14 with TRBJ1-3, with unresolved D. CDR3 in amino acids: CASSEAVVSGNTIYF. The CDR3 nucleotides are TGTGCCAGCAGCGAGGCCGTCGTCTCTGGAAACACCATATATTTT.